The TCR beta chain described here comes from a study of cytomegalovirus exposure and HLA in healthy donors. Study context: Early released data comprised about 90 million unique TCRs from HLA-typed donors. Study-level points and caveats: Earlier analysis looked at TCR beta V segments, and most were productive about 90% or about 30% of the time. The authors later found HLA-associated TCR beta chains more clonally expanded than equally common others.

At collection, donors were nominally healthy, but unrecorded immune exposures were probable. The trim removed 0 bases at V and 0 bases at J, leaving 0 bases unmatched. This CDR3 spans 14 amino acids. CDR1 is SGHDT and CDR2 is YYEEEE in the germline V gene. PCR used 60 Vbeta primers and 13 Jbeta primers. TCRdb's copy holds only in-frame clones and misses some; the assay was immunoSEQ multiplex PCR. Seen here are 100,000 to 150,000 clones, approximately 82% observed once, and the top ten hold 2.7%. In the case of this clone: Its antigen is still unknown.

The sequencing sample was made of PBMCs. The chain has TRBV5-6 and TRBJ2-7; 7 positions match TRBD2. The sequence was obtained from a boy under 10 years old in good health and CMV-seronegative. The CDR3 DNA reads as TGTGCCAGCAGCTTGGGGACTAGCTCCTACGAGCAGTACGTC. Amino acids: CASSLGTSSYEQYV.